A selection of T cell receptor beta chains follows, all from one sample in a study of cytomegalovirus exposure and HLA in healthy donors. Clones were sequenced by immunoSEQ multiplex PCR, and TCRdb holds only the in-frame ones, with some missing. The sample carries 230,000 or so clones, about nine tenths recorded once. The sequencing input was PBMCs. The receptors were gathered from a girl aged 2 to 10 in good health and CMV-seronegative. Both conserved end residues are part of each CDR3. A D gene is named only where the DNA matches it firmly. Size values are once, few and many counts, or a class for expanded clones, and some rows have none.

TRBJ2-4	TRBV19	once	TRBD2	TGTGCCAGTAGGCTAGCGGGGGTCAAAAACATTCAGTACTTC	CASRLAGVKNIQYF
TRBJ1-2	TRBV21-1	once	-	TGTGCCAGCAGCAAGCTAGGGACAGGGGGTTTTAACTATGGCTACACCTTC	CASSKLGTGGFNYGYTF
TRBJ1-2	TRBV6-1	-	-	TGTGCCAGCAGTCGCCTAGAGACAGGCTATGGCTACACCTTC	CASSRLETGYGYTF
TRBJ1-5	TRBV7-8	-	-	TGTGCCAGCAGCTTAGACAGGGACAATCAGCCCCAGCATTTT	CASSLDRDNQPQHF
TRBJ1-3	TRBV11-2	-	TRBD1	TGTGCCAGCAGCTTAGATCTTCTAATGACAGGGGGAGTCTCTGGAAACACCATATATTTT	CASSLDLLMTGGVSGNTIYF
TRBJ2-7	TRBV5-1	once	TRBD1	TGCGCCAGCAGCCGACAGGGGGAGGACTACGAGCAGTACTTC	CASSRQGEDYEQYF
TRBJ1-5	TRBV19	-	-	TGTGCCAGTAAACGGCGGGAAGGGGATACTCATCAGCCCCAGCATTTT	CASKRREGDTHQPQHF
TRBJ1-1	TRBV27	-	-	TGTGCCAGCAACCCGACATTTAACACTGAAGCTTTCTTT	CASNPTFNTEAFF
TRBJ2-6	TRBV15	once	TRBD1	TGTGCCACCAGCAGAACAAGGGGGCCTGGGGCCAACGTCCTGACTTTC	CATSRTRGPGANVLTF
TRBJ2-3	TRBV5-1	-	-	TGCGCCAGCAGCTATGACATAGATACGCAGTATTTT	CASSYDIDTQYF
TRBJ1-5	TRBV4-1	-	-	TGCGCCAGCAGCCAAGGCGGACAGCCCCAGCATTTT	CASSQGGQPQHF
TRBJ1-1	TRBV28	-	-	TGTGCCAGCAGTTCCCCCCGCGGTCCCGGCGCTGAAGCTTTCTTT	CASSSPRGPGAEAFF
TRBJ1-4	TRBV12-5	-	-	TGTGCTAGTGGAACGACAGAAAAACTGTTTTTT	CASGTTEKLFF
TRBJ2-1	TRBV29-1	-	TRBD2	TGCAGCGTTGGGGGACTAGCGGGAGGAGAGCAGTTCTTC	CSVGGLAGGEQFF
TRBJ2-2	TRBV2	-	TRBD2	TGTGCCAGCAGTCGGGGTAGCGGGGGGGCCCACGGGGAGCTGTTTTTT	CASSRGSGGAHGELFF
TRBJ1-2	TRBV19	-	TRBD1	TGTGCCAGTACCTCCGGGACAGGGGCCAACTATGGCTACACCTTC	CASTSGTGANYGYTF
TRBJ2-1	TRBV4-1	-	-	TGCGCCAGCAGCTTCATTAGCGATGAGCAGTTCTTC	CASSFISDEQFF
TRBJ2-5	TRBV5-1	-	-	TGCGCCAGCAGCCACCCGACTCTCCAAGAGACCCAGTACTTC	CASSHPTLQETQYF
TRBJ1-1	TRBV29-1	-	TRBD1	TGCAGCGTTAGACAGGGCGAAGCTTTCTTT	CSVRQGEAFF
TRBJ1-3	TRBV7-9	-	TRBD1	TGTGCCAGCAGCCGGACAGGGAGTGGAAACACCATATATTTT	CASSRTGSGNTIYF
TRBJ2-3	TRBV15	once	TRBD1	TGTGCCACCAGCAGAGATTTGGCAGGGGGCTTCACAGATACGCAGTATTTT	CATSRDLAGGFTDTQYF
TRBJ1-2	TRBV19	-	-	TGTGCCAGTAGTGGGGCAGGGCCCACTAACTATGGCTACACCTTC	CASSGAGPTNYGYTF
TRBJ2-1	TRBV19	-	TRBD2	TGTGCCAGTAACACGGCTAGCGGGACCTACAATGAGCAGTTCTTC	CASNTASGTYNEQFF
TRBJ2-4	TRBV29-1	-	-	TGCAGTGGTTGGGACTTAGCCGAAAACATTCAGTACTTC	CSGWDLAENIQYF
TRBJ2-1	TRBV2	once	TRBD2	TGTGCCAGCAGTCGAACTAGCGGTGACTCCTACAATGAGCAGTTCTTC	CASSRTSGDSYNEQFF
TRBJ1-2	TRBV27	-	-	TGTGCCAGCAGTTTATCACGGACAGTACTTTGGGGCTACACCTTC	CASSLSRTVLWGYTF
TRBJ1-6	TRBV5-6	-	-	TGTGCCAGCAGCTTGGGGTATAGCTATAATTCACCCCTCCACTTT	CASSLGYSYNSPLHF
TRBJ2-7	TRBV9	-	TRBD2	TGTGCCAGCAGTCAGAGCGGGGGGGCCGGCGAGCAGTACTTC	CASSQSGGAGEQYF
TRBJ2-3	TRBV5-1	-	TRBD1	TGCGCCAGCAGCTTGGCAGGGGGTTGGGCCACAGATACGCAGTATTTT	CASSLAGGWATDTQYF
TRBJ2-1	TRBV5-1	-	TRBD2	TGCGCCAGCACCGAGAAAGGGACTAGCTTCTACAATGAGCAGTTCTTC	CASTEKGTSFYNEQFF
TRBJ1-1	TRBV10-3	-	TRBD1	TGTGCCATCAGTGTTAAGGACAGGGCAGGGACTGAAGCTTTCTTT	CAISVKDRAGTEAFF
TRBJ2-4	TRBV6-1	-	-	TGTGCCAGCAGTGAAGCTAGGGGCAGGGTCGTTAACATTCAGTACTTC	CASSEARGRVVNIQYF
TRBJ1-4	TRBV2	once	TRBD1	TGTGCCAGCAGTGAATGGGGACAGCTTTCTAATGAAAAACTGTTTTTT	CASSEWGQLSNEKLFF
TRBJ1-6	TRBV18	-	-	TGTGCCAGCTCAGAACAGGGCTCCTATAATTCACCCCTCCACTTT	CASSEQGSYNSPLHF
TRBJ2-1	TRBV13	-	TRBD1	TGTGCCAGCAGCCTAGGACAGGGGTCCTACAATGAGCAGTTCTTC	CASSLGQGSYNEQFF
TRBJ2-7	TRBV27	once	-	TGTGCCAGCAGGTCTCGGGACTGGGAGATCGAGCAGTACTTC	CASRSRDWEIEQYF
TRBJ1-5	TRBV28	-	-	TGTGCCAGCAGTTTACTCCAGGGCTTCAATCAGCCCCAGCATTTT	CASSLLQGFNQPQHF
TRBJ2-3	TRBV12-5	-	TRBD1	TGTGCTAGTGGTTTGGCAATAACAGGGGTCCCAGATACGCAGTATTTT	CASGLAITGVPDTQYF
TRBJ2-7	TRBV5-4	-	-	TGTGCCAGCAGCTTGGAATCGAGCTCCTACGAGCAGTACTTC	CASSLESSSYEQYF
TRBJ2-1	TRBV7-6	-	-	TGTGCCAGCAGCTTAGAACAGGGCCGGGCTTTAGAGCAGTTCTTC	CASSLEQGRALEQFF
TRBJ1-4	TRBV30	-	TRBD1	TGTGCCCGCGGGGACAGCCTGAATGAAAAACTGTTTTTT	CARGDSLNEKLFF
TRBJ2-5	TRBV5-6	-	TRBD2	TGTGCCAGCAGCGGGAGCGGGGGCCATGTCCAAGAGACCCAGTACTTC	CASSGSGGHVQETQYF
TRBJ2-7	TRBV5-6	once	-	TGTGCCAGCAGCTTTGGGGCCAATAGAGCCTACGAGCAGTACTTC	CASSFGANRAYEQYF
TRBJ2-1	TRBV5-1	-	TRBD2	TGCGCCAGCAGCTACGGACTAGCGGGGGGCTACAATGAGCAGTTCTTC	CASSYGLAGGYNEQFF
TRBJ2-2	TRBV6-5	-	-	TGTGCCAGCAGTTTTACAGGGCTACGAAACACCGGGGAGCTGTTTTTT	CASSFTGLRNTGELFF
TRBJ2-1	TRBV6-1	-	-	TGTGCCAGCAGTGAAGCGGGGAGCTCCTACAATGAGCAGTTCTTC	CASSEAGSSYNEQFF
TRBJ2-1	TRBV19	-	TRBD1	TGTGCCAGTAGTACGACAGGGAGCTCCTACAATGAGCAGTTCTTC	CASSTTGSSYNEQFF
TRBJ2-2	TRBV19	-	-	TGTGCCAGTCTTCCCTTGGGACTGAACACCGGGGAGCTGTTTTTT	CASLPLGLNTGELFF
TRBJ2-6	TRBV9	-	TRBD2	TGTGCCAGCAGCGTCTATACAATAGCGGGGGACTCTGGGGCCAACGTCCTGACTTTC	CASSVYTIAGDSGANVLTF
TRBJ1-5	TRBV7-9	-	TRBD1	TGTGCCAGCAGCTTAACAGGGGCGGAAGGCAATCAGCCCCAGCATTTT	CASSLTGAEGNQPQHF